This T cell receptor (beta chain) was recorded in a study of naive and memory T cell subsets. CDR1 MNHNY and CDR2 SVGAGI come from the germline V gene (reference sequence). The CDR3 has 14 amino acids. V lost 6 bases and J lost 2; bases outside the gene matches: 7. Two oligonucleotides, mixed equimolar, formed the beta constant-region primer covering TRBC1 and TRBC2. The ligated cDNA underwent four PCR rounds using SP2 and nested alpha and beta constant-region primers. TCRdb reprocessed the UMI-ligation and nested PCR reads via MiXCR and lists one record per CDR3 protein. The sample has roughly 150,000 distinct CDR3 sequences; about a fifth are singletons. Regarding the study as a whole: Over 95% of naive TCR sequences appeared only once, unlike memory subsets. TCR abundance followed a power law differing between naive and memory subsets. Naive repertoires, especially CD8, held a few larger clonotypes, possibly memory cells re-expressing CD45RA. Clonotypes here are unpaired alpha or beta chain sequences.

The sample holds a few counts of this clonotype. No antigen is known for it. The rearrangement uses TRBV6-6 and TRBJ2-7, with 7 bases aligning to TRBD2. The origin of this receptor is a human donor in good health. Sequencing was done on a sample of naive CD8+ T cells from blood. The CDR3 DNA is TGTGCCAGCAGCCACAGCGGGGTCCCCTACGAGCAGTACTTC. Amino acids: CASSHSGVPYEQYF.